This T cell receptor (beta chain) was identified in a study of long-term antiretroviral therapy in people with HIV. This CDR3 is built from 13 residues. The ends were cut back, 2 bases at V and 0 bases at J, with 3 bases in the middle. From germline, CDR1 is SGHNT and CDR2 YYREEE (reference sequence). The run of the v3.0 immunoSEQ assay was at survey level. Only in-frame clones appear in the TCRdb table, and some are missing; sequencing was by immunoSEQ multiplex PCR. The sample has some 31,000 clones, about 85% seen once. The rearrangement links TRBV5-4 to TRBJ1-3, with D unclear. The receptor was isolated from a young man with HIV. The sequenced sample was unsorted PBMCs, obtained 1.1 years after starting antiretroviral therapy. The CDR3 bases are TGTGCCAGCAGCTTCATCTCTGGAAACACCATATATTTT. This encodes CASSFISGNTIYF.